This T cell receptor (beta chain) comes out of a study of cytomegalovirus exposure and HLA in healthy donors. Vbeta (60) and Jbeta (13) primers were used in the PCR. Sequencing used immunoSEQ multiplex PCR; TCRdb keeps in-frame clones, though not all of them. The sample lists about 140,000 clones, roughly four fifths seen once, with around 1.5% in the top ten. Source material: PBMCs. The clonotype comes from a female donor in good health and CMV-seronegative.

The CDR3 DNA reads as TGTGCCACTCAAAGGGGCCAGGACTATGGCTACACCTTC. As protein: CATQRGQDYGYTF. This chain joins TRBV28 and TRBJ1-2; D is possibly TRBD1 (5 bases). Germline V gives CDR1 MDHEN, CDR2 SYDVKM. Trimming took off 10 bases at V and 3 bases at J, with 15 bases between the two ends. The CDR3 loop spans 13 amino acids.